Below, 14 T cell receptor beta chains from the same sample are listed, as sequenced in a study of shared clonotypes between healthy human individuals. Data came from immunoSEQ multiplex PCR; TCRdb stores just in-frame clones and leaves some out. Seen here are under 2.5 million clones, 80% to 95% observed once, and the top ten hold 0.37%. Sequencing was performed on naive CD4+ T cells from PBMCs. Described subset: CD45RA+ positively selected. The receptors shown here come from a man between 18 and 29 years old in good health. Some clones in this sample may be carry-over from other donors' samples.

V and J are TRBV5-4 and TRBJ2-7; the D is unclear. CDR1 and CDR2 from the germline V gene are SGHNT and YYREEE (reference sequence). The CDR3 runs 13 residues. V dropped 2 bases and J dropped 2 bases, with 8 bases sitting between them. The CDR3 spells CASSFEFAYEQYF. CDR3 bases: TGTGCCAGCAGCTTCGAATTCGCCTACGAGCAGTACTTC.

This sequence joins TRBV7-8 and TRBJ2-5, with a weak D call TRBD2 (7 bases). V was shortened by 1 base and J by 5 bases, with 17 bases between the two germline ends. CDR3 length equals 16 residues. CDR1 is SGHVS and CDR2 is FQNEAQ in the germline V gene. CDR3 region: CASSLGAGGAEETQYF. The CDR3, as DNA: TGTGCCAGCAGCTTAGGAGCTGGGGGGGCAGAGGAGACCCAGTACTTC.

The chain links TRBV9 to TRBJ1-1; D unclear. The CDR3 is 15 amino acids. Germline CDR1 reads SGDLS; CDR2 reads YYNGEE. Trimming took 3 bases from V and 1 from J, leaving 13 bases between them. The CDR3 bases are TGTGCCAGCAGCGAACGTCCTGCAGAGAACACTGAAGCTTTCTTT. This encodes CASSERPAENTEAFF.

The table lists this clone with a few counts. V is TRBV27 and J is TRBJ1-1; a weak D match, TRBD1 (5 bases). Trimming took 8 bases from V and 3 from J, leaving 13 bases between them. CDR1 MNHEY and CDR2 SMNVEV come from the germline V gene (reference sequence). The CDR3 is 13 amino acids. The chain's CDR3 is CASRDSLHTEAFF. As DNA, the CDR3 is TGTGCCAGCCGTGACAGCCTTCACACTGAAGCTTTCTTT.

This rearrangement joins TRBV6-1 to TRBJ2-2; D gene ambiguous. Germline V lookup: CDR1 MNHNS, CDR2 SASEGT. The CDR3 totals 12 residues. Trimming shortened V by 10 bases and J by 2 bases, and 8 bases separated the two germline ends. CDR3 bases: TGTGCCACCCTTACCAACACCGGGGAGCTGTTTTTT. Its protein product is CATLTNTGELFF.

This clone came up a few times. This rearrangement joins TRBV5-1 to TRBJ2-3; the match to TRBD2 covers 11 bases. CDR3 size: 16 residues. J gave up 0 bases and V 4 bases, and 4 bases lay outside the gene matches. The germline V gene encodes CDR1 SGHRS and CDR2 YFSETQ. The CDR3 DNA sequence: TGCGCCAGCAGCAGGGGACTAGCGGCTAGCACAGATACGCAGTATTTT. Translated: CASSRGLAASTDTQYF.

The rearrangement uses TRBV11-2 and TRBJ2-7; tentative D call: TRBD1 (6 bases). Trimming left V 1 base short and J 1 base short, with 14 bases between. CDR3 size: 16 residues. Germline CDR1 is SGHAT and CDR2 is FQNNGV. The CDR3 DNA reads TGTGCCAGCAGCTTAGGTGCCGGGACACTTTCCTACGAGCAGTACTTC. It codes for CASSLGAGTLSYEQYF. The complete variable domain, with remaining parts taken from reference TRBV11-2 and TRBJ2-7, reads EAGVAQSPRYKIIEKRQSVAFWCNPISGHATLYWYQQILGQGPKLLIQFQNNGVVDDSQLPKDRFSAERLKGVDSTLKIQPAKLEDSAVYLCASSLGAGTLSYEQYFGPGTRLTVT.

The chain uses TRBV6-5 and TRBJ2-7, with D perhaps TRBD2 (6 bases). Trimming removed 5 bases at V and 8 bases at J, with 19 bases between. Germline V gene sequence: CDR1 MNHEY, CDR2 SVGAGI. The CDR3 loop spans 14 amino acids. In DNA, the CDR3 is TGTGCCAGCAGTCCCACAGGACTATTAACGAAGCAGTACTTC. It codes for CASSPTGLLTKQYF.

The gene calls are TRBV2 and TRBJ1-4, with D perhaps TRBD1 (5 bases). V dropped 8 bases and J dropped 6 bases, with 13 bases sitting between them. This CDR3 is 13 amino acids long. Germline values: CDR1 SNHLY, CDR2 FYNNEI. In DNA, the CDR3 is TGTGCCAGCGCCGATAGGGGCCATGAAAAACTGTTTTTT. It is translated as CASADRGHEKLFF.

The chain uses TRBV7-8 and TRBJ1-5, with D possibly matching TRBD1 (6 bases). Looked up from germline, CDR1 is SGHVS and CDR2 is FQNEAQ. The CDR3 extends over 14 amino acids. Trimming removed 2 bases at V and 2 bases at J, with 7 bases between. The CDR3 DNA sequence: TGTGCCAGCAGCTTACCAGGGGGCAATCAGCCCCAGCATTTT. This translates into CASSLPGGNQPQHF.

The chain has TRBV9 and TRBJ2-3, with D possibly being TRBD2 (6 bases). Germline V gives CDR1 SGDLS, CDR2 YYNGEE. The CDR3 is made up of 20 amino acids. V lost 3 bases to trimming and J lost 0 bases, with 26 bases between them. The CDR3 DNA sequence: TGTGCCAGCAGCGAGGGTGCCGGGACTCTTCCACCCGTGAGCACAGATACGCAGTATTTT. It specifies CASSEGAGTLPPVSTDTQYF.

The table lists this clone with a few counts. V usage is TRBV5-6 and J usage is TRBJ1-1; maybe TRBD1 (6 bases). In germline, CDR1 is SGHDT, CDR2 YYEEEE. The CDR3 is 14 residues long. Between the trimmed V and J ends, which lost 9 bases and 0 bases, there was a span of 15 bases. The CDR3 protein is CAITSDRMNTEAFF. The CDR3 DNA is TGTGCCATCACTTCGGACAGAATGAACACTGAAGCTTTCTTT.

As concerns this clone: Different DNA sequences within this sample yield the same CDR3. The chain links TRBV30 to TRBJ1-5; maybe TRBD1 (6 bases). CDR1 and CDR2 from the germline V gene are GTSNPN and SVGIG (reference sequence). This CDR3 is built from 13 residues. Trimming cost V 2 bases and J 4 bases, with 9 bases left between them. In DNA, the CDR3 is TGTGCCTGGAGTCCGGACAGAAATCAGCCCCAGCATTTT. Translating gives CAWSPDRNQPQHF.

The rearrangement links TRBV6-5 to TRBJ2-1; 9 bases fit TRBD1. CDR3 length: 15 residues. Per the germline V gene, CDR1 is MNHEY and CDR2 is SVGAGI. After removal of 6 bases from V and 9 bases from J, the junction contained 12 bases not matched to a gene. The CDR3 nucleotides are TGTGCCAGCAGCCCGACAGGGGGTGTTGGTAGTGAGCAGTTCTTC. Translated: CASSPTGGVGSEQFF.